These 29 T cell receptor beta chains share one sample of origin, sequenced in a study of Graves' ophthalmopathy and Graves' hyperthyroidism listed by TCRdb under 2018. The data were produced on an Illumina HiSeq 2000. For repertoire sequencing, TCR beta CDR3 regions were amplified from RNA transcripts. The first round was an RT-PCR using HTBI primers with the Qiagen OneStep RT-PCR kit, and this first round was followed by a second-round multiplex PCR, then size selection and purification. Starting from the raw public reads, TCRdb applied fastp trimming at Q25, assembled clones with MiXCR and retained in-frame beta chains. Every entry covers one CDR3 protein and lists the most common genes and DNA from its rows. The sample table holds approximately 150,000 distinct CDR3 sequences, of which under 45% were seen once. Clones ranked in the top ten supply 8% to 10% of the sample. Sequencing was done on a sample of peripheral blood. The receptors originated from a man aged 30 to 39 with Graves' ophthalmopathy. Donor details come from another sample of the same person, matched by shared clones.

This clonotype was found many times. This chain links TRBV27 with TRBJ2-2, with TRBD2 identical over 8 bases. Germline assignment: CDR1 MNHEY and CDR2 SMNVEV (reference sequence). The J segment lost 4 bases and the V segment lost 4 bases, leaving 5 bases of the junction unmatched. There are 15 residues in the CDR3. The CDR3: CASSWGTSITGELFF. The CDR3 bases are TGTGCCAGCAGTTGGGGGACTAGTATCACCGGGGAGCTGTTTTTT.

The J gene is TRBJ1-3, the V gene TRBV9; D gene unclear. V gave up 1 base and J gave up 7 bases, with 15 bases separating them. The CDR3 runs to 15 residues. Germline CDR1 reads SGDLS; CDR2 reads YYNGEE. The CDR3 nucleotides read TGTGCCAGCAGCGTATACCCCGAGGAGGGTAACACCATATATTTT. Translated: CASSVYPEEGNTIYF.

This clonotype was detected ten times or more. The CDR3 DNA reads TGTGCCAGCAGCACCTCCGAGGGGGCCCTAGAGACCCAGTACTTC. Residues: CASSTSEGALETQYF. This chain links TRBV9 with TRBJ2-5; 7 bases line up with TRBD1. The germline V gene has CDR1 SGDLS and CDR2 YYNGEE. This CDR3 comprises 15 residues. V trimming: 4 bases; J trimming: 4 bases; junction bases outside the gene matches: 10. Full variable domain (outside the CDR3, taken from reference TRBV9 and TRBJ2-5): DSGVTQTPKHLITATGQRVTLRCSPRSGDLSVYWYQQSLDQGLQFLIQYYNGEERAKGNILERFSAQQFPDLHSELNLSSLELGDSALYFCASSTSEGALETQYFGPGTRLLVL.

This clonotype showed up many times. Here the CDR3 reads CASARGLYSNQPQHF. Here the CDR3 DNA reads TGTGCCAGCGCACGGGGGTTATATAGCAATCAGCCCCAGCATTTT. This chain uses TRBV12-3 or TRBV12-4 with TRBJ1-5; possibly TRBD1 for D (5 bases). The V end was cut by 8 bases, the J end by 0 bases, with 14 bases between. The CDR3 extends over 15 amino acids.

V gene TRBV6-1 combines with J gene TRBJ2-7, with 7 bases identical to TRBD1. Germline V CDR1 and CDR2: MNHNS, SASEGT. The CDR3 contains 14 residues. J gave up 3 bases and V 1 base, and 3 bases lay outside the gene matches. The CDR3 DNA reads TGTGCCAGCAGTGAAGAGGACAGGTTCTACGAGCAGTACTTC. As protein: CASSEEDRFYEQYF.

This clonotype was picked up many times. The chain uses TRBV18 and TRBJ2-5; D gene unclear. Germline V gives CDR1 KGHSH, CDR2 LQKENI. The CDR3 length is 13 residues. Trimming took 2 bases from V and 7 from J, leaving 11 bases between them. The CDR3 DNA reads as TGTGCCAGCTCACCAGGGCCCCCGTGGACCCAGTACTTC. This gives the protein CASSPGPPWTQYF.

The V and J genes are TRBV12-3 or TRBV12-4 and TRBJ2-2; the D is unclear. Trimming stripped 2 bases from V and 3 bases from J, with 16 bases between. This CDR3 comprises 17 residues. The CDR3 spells CASSLILGLDDTGELFF. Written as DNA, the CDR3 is TGTGCCAGCAGTTTAATATTAGGGCTTGATGACACCGGGGAGCTGTTTTTT.

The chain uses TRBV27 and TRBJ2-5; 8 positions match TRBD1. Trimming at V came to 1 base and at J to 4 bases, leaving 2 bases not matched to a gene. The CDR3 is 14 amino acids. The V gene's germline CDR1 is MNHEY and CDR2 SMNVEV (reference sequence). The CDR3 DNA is TGTGCCAGCAGTTTATGGGACAGGAGAGAGACCCAGTACTTC. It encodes CASSLWDRRETQYF.

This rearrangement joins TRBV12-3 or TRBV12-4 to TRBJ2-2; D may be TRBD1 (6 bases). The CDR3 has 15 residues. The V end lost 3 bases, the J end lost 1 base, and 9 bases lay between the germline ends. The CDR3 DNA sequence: TGTGCCAGCAGTTTTGACAGGATGAACACCGGGGAGCTGTTTTTT. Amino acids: CASSFDRMNTGELFF.

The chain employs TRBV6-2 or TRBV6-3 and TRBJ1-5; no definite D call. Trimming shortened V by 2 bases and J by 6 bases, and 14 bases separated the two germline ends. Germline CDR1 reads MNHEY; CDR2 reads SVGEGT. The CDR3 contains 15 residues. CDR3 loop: CASSYRRGSGQPQHF. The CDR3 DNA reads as TGTGCCAGCAGTTACCGCCGGGGATCGGGTCAGCCCCAGCATTTT.

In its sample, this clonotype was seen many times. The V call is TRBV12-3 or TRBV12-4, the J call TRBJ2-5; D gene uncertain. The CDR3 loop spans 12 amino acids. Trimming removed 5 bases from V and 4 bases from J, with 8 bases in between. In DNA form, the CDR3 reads TGTGCCAGCAGTAGATCCCGAGAGACCCAGTACTTC. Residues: CASSRSRETQYF.

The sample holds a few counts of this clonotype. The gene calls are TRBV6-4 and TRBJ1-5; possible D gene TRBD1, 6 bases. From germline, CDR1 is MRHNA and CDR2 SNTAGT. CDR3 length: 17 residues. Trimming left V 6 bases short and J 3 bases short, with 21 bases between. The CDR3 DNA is TGTGCCAGCAGAGTCCAATACCAGGGGACGGACAATCAGCCCCAGCATTTT. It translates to CASRVQYQGTDNQPQHF.

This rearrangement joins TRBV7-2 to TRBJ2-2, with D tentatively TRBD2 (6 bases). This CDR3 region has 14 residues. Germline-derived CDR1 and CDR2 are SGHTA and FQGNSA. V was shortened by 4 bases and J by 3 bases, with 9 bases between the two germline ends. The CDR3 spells CASSSTSHTGELFF. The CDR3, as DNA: TGTGCCAGCAGCTCTACTAGCCACACCGGGGAGCTGTTTTTT.

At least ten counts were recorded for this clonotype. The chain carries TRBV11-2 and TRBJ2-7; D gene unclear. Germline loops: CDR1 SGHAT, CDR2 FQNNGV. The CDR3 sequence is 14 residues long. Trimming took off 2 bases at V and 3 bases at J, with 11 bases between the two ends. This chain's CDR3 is CASSLNLYSYEQYF. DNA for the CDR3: TGTGCCAGCAGCTTAAACCTTTACAGCTACGAGCAGTACTTC.

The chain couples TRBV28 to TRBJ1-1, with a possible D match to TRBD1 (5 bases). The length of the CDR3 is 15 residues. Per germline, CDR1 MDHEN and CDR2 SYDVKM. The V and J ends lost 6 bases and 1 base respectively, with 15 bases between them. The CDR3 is CASSPLGVENTEAFF. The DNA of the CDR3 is TGTGCCAGCAGCCCCTTGGGGGTTGAGAACACTGAAGCTTTCTTT.

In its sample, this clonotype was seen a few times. CDR3 sequence: CASSREKTEAFF. The CDR3 DNA reads as TGTGCCAGCAGCCGGGAGAAAACTGAAGCTTTCTTT. The V gene is TRBV7-9, the J gene TRBJ1-1; no clear D gene. This CDR3 has 12 residues. Germline V gives CDR1 SEHNR, CDR2 FQNEAQ (reference sequence). V was cut by 5 bases and J by 5 bases, with 9 bases left in between.

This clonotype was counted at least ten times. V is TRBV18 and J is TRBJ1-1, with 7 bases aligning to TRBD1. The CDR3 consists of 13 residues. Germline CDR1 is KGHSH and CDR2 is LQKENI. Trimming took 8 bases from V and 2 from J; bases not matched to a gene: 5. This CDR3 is CASRDSSNTEAFF. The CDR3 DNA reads TGTGCCAGCCGGGACAGCTCCAACACTGAAGCTTTCTTT.

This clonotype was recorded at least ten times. CDR3: CAISKAGAGETQYF. DNA for the CDR3: TGTGCCATCAGCAAAGCGGGAGCAGGAGAGACCCAGTACTTC. The chain combines TRBV10-3 with TRBJ2-5, with 8 nucleotides matching TRBD2. V was clipped by 6 bases and J by 4 bases; unmatched bases: 7. Germline V gene lookup returns CDR1 ENHRY and CDR2 SYGVKD. The CDR3 is made up of 14 amino acids.

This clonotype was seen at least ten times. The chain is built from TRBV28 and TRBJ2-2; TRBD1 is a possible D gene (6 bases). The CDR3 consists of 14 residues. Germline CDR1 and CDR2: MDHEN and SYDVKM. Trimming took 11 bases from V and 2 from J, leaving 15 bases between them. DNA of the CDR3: TGTGCCGGGGGCGGACGGACTAACACCGGGGAGCTGTTTTTT. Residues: CAGGGRTNTGELFF.

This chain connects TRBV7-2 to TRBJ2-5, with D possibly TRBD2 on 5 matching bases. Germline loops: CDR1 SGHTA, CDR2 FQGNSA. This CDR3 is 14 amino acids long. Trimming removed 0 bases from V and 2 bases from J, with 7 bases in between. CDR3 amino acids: CASSLAGAQETQYF. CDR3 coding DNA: TGTGCCAGCAGCTTAGCGGGAGCACAAGAGACCCAGTACTTC.

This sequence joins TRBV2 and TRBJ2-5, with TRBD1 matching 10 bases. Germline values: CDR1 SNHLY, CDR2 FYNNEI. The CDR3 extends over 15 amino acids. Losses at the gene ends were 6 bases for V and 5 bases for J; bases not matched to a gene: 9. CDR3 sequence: CASSKDRGRGETQYF. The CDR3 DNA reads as TGTGCCAGCAGCAAAGACAGGGGGCGTGGGGAGACCCAGTACTTC.

CDR3 DNA sequence: TGTGCCAGCAGTTACGGCGTATTCACAGATACGCAGTATTTT. This codes for CASSYGVFTDTQYF. The chain has TRBV6-5 and TRBJ2-3; D is unclear. The CDR3 length is 14 residues. The ends were cut back, 2 bases at V and 2 bases at J, with 8 bases in the middle. The germline V gene has CDR1 MNHEY and CDR2 SVGAGI.

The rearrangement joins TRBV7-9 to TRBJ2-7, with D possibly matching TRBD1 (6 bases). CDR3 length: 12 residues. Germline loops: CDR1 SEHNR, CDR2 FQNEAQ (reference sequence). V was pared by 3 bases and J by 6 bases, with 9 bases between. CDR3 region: CASSFGTTEQYF. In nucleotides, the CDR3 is TGTGCCAGCAGCTTCGGGACAACCGAGCAGTACTTC.

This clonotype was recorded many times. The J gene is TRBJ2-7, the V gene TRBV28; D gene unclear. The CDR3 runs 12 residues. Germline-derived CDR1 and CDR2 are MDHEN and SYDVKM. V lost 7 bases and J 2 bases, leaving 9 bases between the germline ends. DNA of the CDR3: TGTGCCAGCAAGAGCGTCACCTACGAGCAGTACTTC. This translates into CASKSVTYEQYF.

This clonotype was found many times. The CDR3 loop is CASSDPEGNKNTGELFF. The CDR3 DNA sequence: TGTGCCAGCAGCGACCCGGAGGGGAATAAAAACACCGGGGAGCTGTTTTTT. J is TRBJ2-2 and V is TRBV9; the D gene is possibly TRBD2 (6 bases). V lost 3 bases and J lost 2, with 17 bases in between. This CDR3 spans 17 amino acids. CDR1 is SGDLS and CDR2 is YYNGEE in the germline V gene.

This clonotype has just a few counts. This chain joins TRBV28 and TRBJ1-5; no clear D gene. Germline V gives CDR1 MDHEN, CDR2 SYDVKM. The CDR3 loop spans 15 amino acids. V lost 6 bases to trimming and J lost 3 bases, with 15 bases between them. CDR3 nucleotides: TGTGCCAGCAGCCCACCTCAGGTTCCCAATCAGCCCCAGCATTTT. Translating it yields CASSPPQVPNQPQHF. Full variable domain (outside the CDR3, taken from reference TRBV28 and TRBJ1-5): DVKVTQSSRYLVKRTGEKVFLECVQDMDHENMFWYRQDPGLGLRLIYFSYDVKMKEKGDIPEGYSVSREKKERFSLILESASTNQTSMYLCASSPPQVPNQPQHFGDGTRLSIL.

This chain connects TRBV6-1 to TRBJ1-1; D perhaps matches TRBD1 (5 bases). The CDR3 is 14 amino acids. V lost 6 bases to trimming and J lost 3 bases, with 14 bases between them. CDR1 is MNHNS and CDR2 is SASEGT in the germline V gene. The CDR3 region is CASSDQGADTEAFF. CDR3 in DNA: TGTGCCAGCAGCGACCAGGGTGCGGACACTGAAGCTTTCTTT.

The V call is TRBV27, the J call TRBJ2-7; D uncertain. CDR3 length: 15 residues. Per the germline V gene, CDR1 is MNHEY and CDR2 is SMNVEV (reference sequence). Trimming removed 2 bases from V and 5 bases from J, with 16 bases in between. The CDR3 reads CASSLGARRLNEQYF. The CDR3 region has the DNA TGTGCCAGCAGTTTAGGAGCTAGGCGGCTTAACGAGCAGTACTTC.

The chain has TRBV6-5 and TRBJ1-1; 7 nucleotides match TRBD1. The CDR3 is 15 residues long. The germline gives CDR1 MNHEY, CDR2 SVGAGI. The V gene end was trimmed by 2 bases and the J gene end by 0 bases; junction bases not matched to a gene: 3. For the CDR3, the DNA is TGTGCCAGCAGTTACGGGGGACAGATGAACACTGAAGCTTTCTTT. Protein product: CASSYGGQMNTEAFF.